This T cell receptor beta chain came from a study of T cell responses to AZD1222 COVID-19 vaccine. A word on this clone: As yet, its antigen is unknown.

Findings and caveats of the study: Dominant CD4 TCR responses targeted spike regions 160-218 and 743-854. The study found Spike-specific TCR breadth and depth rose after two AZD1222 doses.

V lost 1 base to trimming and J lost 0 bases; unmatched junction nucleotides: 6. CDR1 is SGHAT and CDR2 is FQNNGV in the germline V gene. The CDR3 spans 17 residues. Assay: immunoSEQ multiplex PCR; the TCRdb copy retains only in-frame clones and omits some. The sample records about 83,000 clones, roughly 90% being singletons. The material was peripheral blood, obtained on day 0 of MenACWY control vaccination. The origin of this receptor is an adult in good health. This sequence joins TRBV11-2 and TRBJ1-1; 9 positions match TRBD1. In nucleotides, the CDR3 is TGTGCCAGCAGCTTAGCCGGGACAGGGTGGATGAACACTGAAGCTTTCTTT. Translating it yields CASSLAGTGWMNTEAFF.